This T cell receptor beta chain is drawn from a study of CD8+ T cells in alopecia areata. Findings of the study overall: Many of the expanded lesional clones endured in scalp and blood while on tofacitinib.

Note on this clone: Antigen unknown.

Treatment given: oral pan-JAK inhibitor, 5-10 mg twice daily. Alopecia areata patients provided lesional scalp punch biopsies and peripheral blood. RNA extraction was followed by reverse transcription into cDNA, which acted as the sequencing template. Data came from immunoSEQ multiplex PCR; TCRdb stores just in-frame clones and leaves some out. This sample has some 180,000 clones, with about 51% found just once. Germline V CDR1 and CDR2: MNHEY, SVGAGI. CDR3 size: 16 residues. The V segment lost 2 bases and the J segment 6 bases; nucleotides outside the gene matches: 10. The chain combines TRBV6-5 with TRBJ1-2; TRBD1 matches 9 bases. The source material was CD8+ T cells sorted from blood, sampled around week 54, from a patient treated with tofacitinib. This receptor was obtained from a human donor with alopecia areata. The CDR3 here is CASSYVSGTGYDGYTF. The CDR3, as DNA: TGTGCCAGCAGTTACGTCTCCGGGACAGGGTACGATGGCTACACCTTC.